This T cell receptor (beta chain) was recovered during a study of cytomegalovirus exposure and HLA in healthy donors. Overall study: The 90 to 150 validation repertoires were produced on the same platform as the 550 to 700 repertoires of the first cohort. This was reported in a later analysis. Overall study results and limits: Specificity of three CMV-associated chains for CMV antigens was verified in vitro. While the bulk of TCR sequences proved rare, some public TCRs turned up in many donors. There were over 150 TCR beta chains listed as cytomegalovirus-associated.

Clones were sequenced by immunoSEQ multiplex PCR, and TCRdb holds only the in-frame ones, with some missing. This table has approximately 100,000 clones, about 85% appearing once. CDR3 size: 15 residues. Germline assignment: CDR1 LGHNA and CDR2 YSLEER. V shed 0 bases and J shed 6 bases, with 11 bases lying between them. This clone was counted a single time. What it recognizes is unknown. This sequence was found in a woman between 18 and 29 years old in good health and CMV-seropositive. Sequencing used PBMCs. The rearrangement uses TRBV4-3 and TRBJ2-2; no definite D call. The CDR3 bases are TGCGCCAGCAGCCAAGAATCGACTTACCCCGGGGAGCTGTTTTTT. This translates into CASSQESTYPGELFF.